The 6 T cell receptor beta chains reported below all come from one sample, sequenced in a study of CD8+ T cells in alopecia areata. Extraction and reverse transcription of RNA yielded cDNA as the sequencing template. Profiled with immunoSEQ multiplex PCR; TCRdb holds only in-frame clones, not every one. Here the sample spans 90,000 or so clones, roughly 45% being singletons. Noted treatment: oral pan-JAK inhibitor, 5-10 mg twice daily. Sequences were derived from CD8+ T cells sorted from blood, sampled at week 24, from a patient treated with tofacitinib. Source of these receptors: a human donor with alopecia areata.

This clone has only a few counts. This chain links TRBV4-1 with TRBJ2-7; perhaps TRBD2 as D (6 bases). With 1 base removed from V and 0 bases from J, the gap between germline ends came to 13 bases. This CDR3 is 16 amino acids long. Per the germline V gene, CDR1 is MGHRA and CDR2 is YSYEKL. CDR3 DNA sequence: TGCGCCAGCAGCCAAGGAATTGCGGACTACTCCTACGAGCAGTACTTC. Translating it yields CASSQGIADYSYEQYF.

This clone was found once. J is TRBJ1-5 and V is TRBV27; D is unclear. Between the trimmed V and J ends, which lost 3 bases and 0 bases, there was a span of 9 bases. Germline-derived CDR1 and CDR2 are MNHEY and SMNVEV (reference sequence). The CDR3 extends over 15 amino acids. In DNA, the CDR3 is TGTGCCAGCAGTTTTTCCAGGTATAGCAATCAGCCCCAGCATTTT. Amino acid sequence: CASSFSRYSNQPQHF.

This clone was detected only a few times. The V and J genes are TRBV6-6 and TRBJ2-5, with a possible D match to TRBD2 (5 bases). V lost 5 bases and J lost 2, with 18 bases in between. This CDR3 has 16 residues. In germline, CDR1 is MNHNY, CDR2 SVGAGI (reference sequence). The CDR3 sequence is CASSLSQQRRQETQYF. The CDR3 nucleotides are TGTGCCAGCAGTCTCTCCCAGCAGCGGCGGCAAGAGACCCAGTACTTC.

The chain uses TRBV5-4 and TRBJ1-1, with D uncertain. Germline-derived CDR1 and CDR2 are SGHNT and YYREEE (reference sequence). The CDR3 extends over 11 amino acids. V was clipped by 0 bases and J by 11 bases, with 8 bases between them. The CDR3 here is CASSLGSQAFF. As DNA, the CDR3 is TGTGCCAGCAGCTTGGGGTCTCAGGCTTTCTTT.

This clone was picked up one time. This CDR3 reads CASHRGEGQPQHF. The DNA of the CDR3 is TGTGCCAGCCACAGGGGAGAAGGGCAGCCCCAGCATTTT. The V call is TRBV6-1, the J call TRBJ1-5; TRBD1 matches 7 bases. The CDR3 runs to 13 residues. The V segment lost 8 bases and the J segment 7 bases; nucleotides outside the gene matches: 8. From germline, CDR1 is MNHNS and CDR2 SASEGT.

CDR3: CASSERDRTSYEQYF. CDR3 nucleotides: TGTGCCAGCAGCGAAAGGGACAGGACATCCTACGAGCAGTACTTC. This chain links TRBV7-2 with TRBJ2-7, with 8 nucleotides matching TRBD1. Germline trimming cut 5 bases from V and 1 base from J; bases unmatched to any gene: 7. The CDR3 covers 15 residues. CDR1 is SGHTA and CDR2 is FQGNSA in the germline V gene.